This T cell receptor (beta chain) was identified during a study of metastatic and nonmetastatic thyroid tumors. The germline gives CDR1 MGHRA, CDR2 YSYEKL. This CDR3 is built from 15 residues. V was cut by 0 bases and J by 3 bases, with 10 bases left in between. None of the patients had undergone any treatment ahead of thyroid surgery. Many counts were recorded for this clone. Original analysis: For papillary thyroid cancer, a distant-metastasis classifier was constructed from CDR3 differences observed across clinicopathological groups. TCRdb redid the clone calls on the PCR reads using MiXCR. These V and J calls rely on TCRdb rather than the paper's analysis. The data contain over 30,000 clones, 20% to 25% of them singletons.

The sequence was obtained from a male donor with papillary thyroid cancer or a benign thyroid nodule (not recorded which). Some clones in this sample may be carry-over from other donors' samples. The specimen sequenced was tumor tissue. This chain links TRBV4-1 with TRBJ2-3; D possibly corresponds to TRBD2 (6 bases). For the CDR3, the DNA is TGCGCCAGCAGCCAAGATCCGGGAGCGACAGATACGCAGTATTTT. This encodes CASSQDPGATDTQYF.